These 26 T cell receptor beta chains came from one sample sequenced in a study of PD-L1 blockade in urothelial cancer. TCRdb's copy holds only in-frame clones and misses some; the assay was immunoSEQ multiplex PCR. This table holds 100,000 or so clones, around 90% found once. The starting material was PBMCs, obtained around atezolizumab (anti-PD-L1) treatment. The source is a woman aged 80 or over with urothelial cancer.

V gene TRBV10-2 combines with J gene TRBJ1-1; 7 nucleotides line up with TRBD1. The V gene end was trimmed by 7 bases and the J gene end by 1 base; junction bases not matched to a gene: 6. This CDR3 spans 14 amino acids. The germline CDR1 and CDR2 sequences are WSHSY and SAAADI. The CDR3 DNA reads as TGCGCCAGCAACCACAGGGGCGAGAACACTGAAGCTTTCTTT. Its translation: CASNHRGENTEAFF.

The DNA of the CDR3 is TGCAGCGTTGAGAGGGACAGGAACACTGAAGCTTTCTTT. Encoded protein: CSVERDRNTEAFF. V is TRBV29-1 and J is TRBJ1-1; 7 nucleotides line up with TRBD1. The CDR3 runs to 13 residues. With 3 bases clipped from V and 1 base from J, the junction kept 2 bases outside the gene matches. Looked up from germline, CDR1 is SQVTM and CDR2 is ANQGSEA.

The CDR3 loop reads CASSLLEGALGAGELFF. The DNA for the CDR3 is TGTGCCAGCAGCTTATTAGAGGGGGCGTTGGGAGCCGGGGAGCTGTTTTTT. The rearrangement joins TRBV7-8 to TRBJ2-2, with 7 positions matching TRBD1. The V gene end was trimmed by 2 bases and the J gene end by 6 bases; junction bases not matched to a gene: 12. The germline gives CDR1 SGHVS, CDR2 FQNEAQ. CDR3 size: 17 residues. Based on the CDR3 plus reference TRBV7-8 and TRBJ2-2, the full variable domain is GAGVSQSPRYKVAKRGQDVALRCDPISGHVSLFWYQQALGQGPEFLTYFQNEAQLDKSGLPSDRFFAERPEGSVSTLKIQRTQQEDSAVYLCASSLLEGALGAGELFFGEGSRLTVL.

The rearrangement joins TRBV19 to TRBJ1-1; 9 positions agree with TRBD1. J gave up 4 bases and V 7 bases, and 7 bases lay outside the gene matches. The CDR3 has 14 amino acids. CDR1 is LNHDA, CDR2 SQIVND, per germline (reference sequence). CDR3 in amino acids: CASKGQGMSTEAFF. DNA for the CDR3: TGTGCCAGTAAGGGACAGGGCATGAGCACTGAAGCTTTCTTT.

This chain joins TRBV6-1 and TRBJ1-1, with D possibly being TRBD1 (5 bases). CDR1 is MNHNS and CDR2 is SASEGT in the germline V gene. There are 14 residues in the CDR3. With 5 bases removed from V and 5 bases from J, the gap between germline ends came to 15 bases. The CDR3 is CASSMRDGGTEAFF. The CDR3 DNA sequence: TGTGCCAGCAGTATGCGGGACGGTGGGACTGAAGCTTTCTTT.

The J gene is TRBJ1-2, the V gene TRBV2; weak D call: TRBD1 (5 bases). The germline V and J ends were trimmed by 7 bases and 5 bases, with 23 bases remaining between them. Germline CDR1 reads SNHLY; CDR2 reads FYNNEI. The CDR3 spans 16 residues. The CDR3 coding sequence is TGTGCCAGCACATTGGGATGGGTGCAGGGATCGTATGGCTACACCTTC. Translation gives CASTLGWVQGSYGYTF.

V and J are TRBV27 and TRBJ2-7; 13 nucleotides align to TRBD2. Germline-derived CDR1 and CDR2 are MNHEY and SMNVEV (reference sequence). This CDR3 is 14 amino acids long. Trimming removed 5 bases from V and 4 bases from J; junction bases left unmatched: 2. In DNA form, the CDR3 reads TGTGCCAGCAGTGAACTAGCGGGAGGGTACGAGCAGTACTTC. It specifies CASSELAGGYEQYF.

The CDR3 sequence: CASRAMGGRGNQPQHF. In DNA, the CDR3 is TGTGCCAGCAGAGCTATGGGGGGTAGGGGCAATCAGCCCCAGCATTTT. The chain uses TRBV28 and TRBJ1-5, with D possibly being TRBD1 (5 bases). The V and J ends lost 6 bases and 2 bases respectively, with 17 bases between them. CDR1 and CDR2 (germline): MDHEN, SYDVKM. The CDR3 consists of 16 residues.

The chain joins TRBV5-4 to TRBJ1-1; 8 positions agree with TRBD1. V lost 1 base to trimming and J lost 5 bases; unmatched junction nucleotides: 7. CDR1 is SGHNT and CDR2 is YYREEE in the germline V gene (reference sequence). This CDR3 spans 15 amino acids. The CDR3 region has the DNA TGTGCCAGCAGCTTGATGTCAGGGGGCCATACTGAAGCTTTCTTT. This codes for CASSLMSGGHTEAFF.

The chain is built from TRBV11-2 and TRBJ2-5; tentatively, D is TRBD1 (5 bases). V was clipped by 7 bases and J by 1 base, with 13 bases between them. The germline CDR1 and CDR2 sequences are SGHAT and FQNNGV. The CDR3 is 14 residues long. CDR3 bases: TGTGCCAGCACCTTCCGAAGGGGCCAAGAGACCCAGTACTTC. It translates to CASTFRRGQETQYF.

The CDR3 spells CASQRLAGATDTQYF. CDR3 nucleotides: TGTGCCAGCCAGCGACTAGCGGGGGCCACAGATACGCAGTATTTT. The chain links TRBV2 to TRBJ2-3, with 12 nucleotides matching TRBD2. Germline V gene data show CDR1 as SNHLY and CDR2 as FYNNEI. The trim removed 8 bases at V and 2 bases at J, leaving 5 bases unmatched. The CDR3 extends over 15 amino acids. Filled out from reference TRBV2 and TRBJ2-3, the complete variable domain reads EPEVTQTPSHQVTQMGQEVILRCVPISNHLYFYWYRQILGQKVEFLVSFYNNEISEKSEIFDDQFSVERPDGSNFTLKIRSTKLEDSAMYFCASQRLAGATDTQYFGPGTRLTVL.

The rearrangement uses TRBV28 and TRBJ2-7; tentatively, D is TRBD2 (5 bases). V lost 3 bases, J lost 2 bases, and 14 bases lay in between. The CDR3 runs 15 residues. Germline lookup yields CDR1 MDHEN and CDR2 SYDVKM. In DNA form, the CDR3 reads TGTGCCAGCAGTTTGGCCAGCGGAGTACCCTACGAGCAGTACTTC. Amino acid sequence: CASSLASGVPYEQYF.

The gene calls are TRBV19 and TRBJ1-1; D ambiguous. This CDR3 is 14 amino acids long. V shed 5 bases and J shed 4 bases, with 14 bases lying between them. The germline V gene encodes CDR1 LNHDA and CDR2 SQIVND (reference sequence). CDR3 sequence: CASSLRTRGTEAFF. The CDR3 DNA reads TGTGCCAGTAGTCTCCGGACTCGGGGCACTGAAGCTTTCTTT.

This clone was counted between two and nine times. The V call is TRBV7-3, the J call TRBJ2-1; no clear D. The CDR3 sequence is 14 residues long. CDR1 is SGHTA and CDR2 is FQGTGA in the germline V gene. V lost 2 bases, J lost 1 base, and 6 bases lay in between. As DNA, the CDR3 is TGTGCCAGCAGCTTAGACTGGTCCTACAATGAGCAGTTCTTC. It yields the protein CASSLDWSYNEQFF.

This chain connects TRBV19 to TRBJ2-2; D might be TRBD1 (5 bases). Trimming left V 6 bases short and J 0 bases short, with 8 bases between. Germline V gives CDR1 LNHDA, CDR2 SQIVND (reference sequence). The CDR3 consists of 14 residues. DNA for the CDR3: TGTGCCAGTAGGCGACAGCCGAACACCGGGGAGCTGTTTTTT. It codes for CASRRQPNTGELFF.

The CDR3 reads CASSIGGAYTDTQYF. The CDR3 DNA is TGTGCCAGTAGTATTGGGGGGGCTTACACAGATACGCAGTATTTT. The gene calls are TRBV19 and TRBJ2-3, with D tentatively TRBD2 (7 bases). Trimming took 3 bases from V and 2 from J, leaving 12 bases between them. Germline V gives CDR1 LNHDA, CDR2 SQIVND (reference sequence). This CDR3 spans 15 amino acids.

The chain uses TRBV30 and TRBJ1-4; no clear D. The CDR3 totals 13 residues. CDR1 GTSNPN and CDR2 SVGIG come from the germline V gene (reference sequence). V was clipped by 5 bases and J by 0 bases, with 7 bases between them. CDR3 bases: TGTGCCTGGGGCCGTACAACTAATGAAAAACTGTTTTTT. Translated, it gives CAWGRTTNEKLFF. The entire variable domain, with the rest obtained from reference TRBV30 and TRBJ1-4, is as follows: SQTIHQWPATLVQPVGSPLSLECTVEGTSNPNLYWYRQAAGRGLQLLFYSVGIGQISSEVPQNLSASRPQDRQFILSSKKLLLSDSGFYLCAWGRTTNEKLFFGSGTQLSVL.

The rearrangement uses TRBV2 and TRBJ2-4, with a possible D match to TRBD2 (6 bases). CDR1 is SNHLY, CDR2 FYNNEI, per germline. Trimming stripped 5 bases from V and 7 bases from J, with 15 bases between. This CDR3 contains 14 residues. The CDR3 protein is CASSYSGEGNIQYF. As DNA, the CDR3 is TGTGCCAGCAGTTATAGCGGAGAGGGGAACATTCAGTACTTC.

This chain connects TRBV15 to TRBJ2-6; D perhaps matches TRBD2 (7 bases). There are 18 residues in the CDR3. Looked up from germline, CDR1 is LNHNV and CDR2 is YYDKDF (reference sequence). Trimming shortened V by 4 bases and J by 1 base, and 17 bases separated the two germline ends. CDR3 in amino acids: CATSTSGRGGSGANVLTF. The CDR3 DNA reads TGTGCCACCAGCACGAGCGGCAGGGGAGGGTCTGGGGCCAACGTCCTGACTTTC.

The rearrangement joins TRBV7-2 to TRBJ2-7; the D gene is possibly TRBD2 (6 bases). Looked up from germline, CDR1 is SGHTA and CDR2 is FQGNSA. CDR3 size: 14 residues. Trimming shortened V by 0 bases and J by 5 bases, and 11 bases separated the two germline ends. CDR3 bases: TGTGCCAGCAGCTTAGCACTAGCAGCCGACGAGCAGTACTTC. Its translation is CASSLALAADEQYF.

The chain carries TRBV7-3 and TRBJ2-7; 9 nucleotides align to TRBD1. Looked up from germline, CDR1 is SGHTA and CDR2 is FQGTGA. This CDR3 region has 14 residues. V lost 5 bases and J lost 2; bases outside the gene matches: 4. The CDR3 sequence is CASSPGQGTYEQYF. CDR3 in DNA: TGTGCCAGCAGCCCGGGACAGGGTACCTACGAGCAGTACTTC.

J is TRBJ1-2 and V is TRBV6-1; D unresolved. The germline V gene has CDR1 MNHNS and CDR2 SASEGT. This CDR3 comprises 13 residues. V shed 2 bases and J shed 3 bases, with 7 bases lying between them. The CDR3 here is CASSEHQDYGYTF. In DNA, the CDR3 is TGTGCCAGCAGTGAACACCAGGACTATGGCTACACCTTC.

The V call is TRBV10-3, the J call TRBJ2-1, with a weak D call TRBD2 (7 bases). Trimming pared 10 bases from V and 5 bases from J, leaving 18 bases between. This CDR3 has 14 residues. Per the germline V gene, CDR1 is ENHRY and CDR2 is SYGVKD. CDR3 sequence reads: CATVGGVGNNEQFF. The CDR3 DNA is TGTGCCACTGTAGGGGGGGTTGGTAACAATGAGCAGTTCTTC.

The chain links TRBV7-9 to TRBJ2-1; TRBD2 is a possible D gene (7 bases). Trimming cost V 7 bases and J 4 bases, with 17 bases left between them. This CDR3 has 15 amino acids. The germline gives CDR1 SEHNR, CDR2 FQNEAQ (reference sequence). The CDR3 loop reads CASIPTGGLYNEQFF. CDR3 sequence (DNA): TGTGCCAGCATCCCGACGGGGGGCTTATACAATGAGCAGTTCTTC. Combining the CDR3 with reference TRBV7-9 and TRBJ2-1 gives the whole variable domain DTGVSQNPRHKITKRGQNVTFRCDPISEHNRLYWYRQTLGQGPEFLTYFQNEAQLEKSRLLSDRFSAERPKGSFSTLEIQRTEQGDSAMYLCASIPTGGLYNEQFFGPGTRLTVL.

About this clone: Other DNA variants within this sample encode the same CDR3. The chain joins TRBV29-1 to TRBJ2-3; no definite D call. Germline CDR1 and CDR2: SQVTM and ANQGSEA. The CDR3 has 12 residues. Trimming removed 3 bases at V and 1 base at J, with 5 bases between. CDR3 region: CSVDIGTDTQYF. CDR3 coding DNA: TGCAGCGTTGATATCGGCACAGATACGCAGTATTTT.

The genes are TRBV7-9 and TRBJ1-2, with D maybe TRBD1 (6 bases). This CDR3 contains 13 residues. V lost 5 bases and J 5 bases, leaving 12 bases between the germline ends. Germline V gene data show CDR1 as SEHNR and CDR2 as FQNEAQ (reference sequence). The CDR3: CASSKRQEYGYTF. CDR3 DNA sequence: TGTGCCAGCAGCAAAAGACAGGAGTATGGCTACACCTTC.